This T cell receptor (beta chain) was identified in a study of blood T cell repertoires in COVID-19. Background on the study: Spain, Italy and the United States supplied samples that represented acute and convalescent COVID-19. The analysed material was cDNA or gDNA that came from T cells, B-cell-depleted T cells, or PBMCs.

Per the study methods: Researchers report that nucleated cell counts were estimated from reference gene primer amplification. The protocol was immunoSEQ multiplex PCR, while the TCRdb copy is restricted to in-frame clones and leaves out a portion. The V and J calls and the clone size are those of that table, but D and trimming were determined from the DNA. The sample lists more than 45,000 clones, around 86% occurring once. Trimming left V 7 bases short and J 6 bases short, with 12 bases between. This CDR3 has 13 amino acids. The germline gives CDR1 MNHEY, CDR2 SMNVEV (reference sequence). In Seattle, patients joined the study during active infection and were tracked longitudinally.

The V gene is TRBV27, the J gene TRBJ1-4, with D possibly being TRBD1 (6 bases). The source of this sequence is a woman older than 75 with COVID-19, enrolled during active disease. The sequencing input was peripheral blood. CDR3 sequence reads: CASIQGSHEKLFF. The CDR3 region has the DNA TGTGCCAGCATCCAGGGGTCGCATGAAAAACTGTTTTTT.